Sequencing of this TCR beta chain was carried out in a study of cytomegalovirus exposure and HLA in healthy donors. As for this clone: Antigen specificity is unknown.

Overall study results and limits: An observed cluster of highly shared sequence variants was recorded as a likely sequencing artifact.

The PCR ran on 60 Vbeta and 13 Jbeta primers. Sequenced by immunoSEQ multiplex PCR; TCRdb stores in-frame clones only, minus some. The sample includes 160,000 or so clones, approximately 76% seen only once; the top ten take 1.3% to 1.5%. Germline CDR1 reads SEHNR; CDR2 reads FQNEAQ (reference sequence). The CDR3 has 15 residues. With 1 base removed from V and 4 bases from J, the gap between germline ends came to 10 bases. Sequencing input: PBMCs. This rearrangement joins TRBV7-9 to TRBJ1-4; perhaps TRBD1 as D (6 bases). This TCR derives from a man between 60 and 70 years old in good health and CMV-seronegative. DNA of the CDR3: TGTGCCAGCAGCTTAGTAGACAGGCTTAATGAAAAACTGTTTTTT. Translated, it gives CASSLVDRLNEKLFF.